This TCR beta chain stems from a study of neurological immune-mediated disorders. Overall study findings and caveats: None of the CDR3 amino acid sequences of expanded clones were shared across subjects, and this suggested private repertoires in all groups.

The CDR3 is made up of 15 amino acids. Per germline, CDR1 KGHSH and CDR2 LQKENI. A 10-nucleotide random UMI tagged transcripts in template-switch 5'RACE cDNA synthesis. Via MiXCR, TCRdb re-called the 5' RACE reads, giving one row per CDR3 protein. The sample has over 55,000 distinct CDR3 sequences, nearly 10% seen once. Time point defined: longitudinal time-point 2. The unsorted libraries were generated from a total of 2 million PBMCs, which had been stored in RNAlater at -80 C. Remarks on this clonotype: As yet, its antigen is unknown. One end of the junction is discordant with germline, which a read error may explain.

Sequencing was performed on PBMCs. This TCR was recovered from a man aged 25 to 45 in good health. The chain combines TRBV18 with TRBJ2-1, with 7 bases aligning to TRBD2. The DNA for the CDR3 is TGTGCCAGCTCCCCGCCTGGGAGGGTCGACAATGAGCATTTCTTC. Protein product: CASSPPGRVDNEHFF.